The 32 T cell receptor beta chains presented below share a single source sample, sequenced in a study of cytomegalovirus exposure and HLA in healthy donors. Primers for the PCR totalled 60 Vbeta and 13 Jbeta. The data were produced by immunoSEQ multiplex PCR, yet TCRdb's version contains in-frame clones alone and is incomplete. The sample lists under 200,000 clones; 80% to 85% were seen once. The specimen was PBMCs. These receptors all come from a man aged 18 to 29 in good health and CMV-seronegative.

This chain connects TRBV15 to TRBJ2-2; 7 bases line up with TRBD2. Germline CDR1 and CDR2: LNHNV and YYDKDF (reference sequence). J gave up 4 bases and V 1 base, and 12 bases lay outside the gene matches. The CDR3 length is 18 residues. The CDR3 region is CATSRVWLGAGFTGELFF. CDR3 bases: TGTGCCACCAGCAGAGTTTGGCTCGGAGCGGGGTTCACCGGGGAGCTGTTTTTT.

The chain couples TRBV19 to TRBJ1-1; the D is unclear. The CDR3 spans 13 residues. V gave up 5 bases and J gave up 2 bases, with 9 bases separating them. Germline loops: CDR1 LNHDA, CDR2 SQIVND (reference sequence). The CDR3 coding sequence is TGTGCCAGTAGTCGCGGAGCTAACACTGAAGCTTTCTTT. The encoded protein is CASSRGANTEAFF. Drawing the rest from reference TRBV19 and TRBJ1-1, the complete variable domain is DGGITQSPKYLFRKEGQNVTLSCEQNLNHDAMYWYRQDPGQGLRLIYYSQIVNDFQKGDIAEGYSVSREKKESFPLTVTSAQKNPTAFYLCASSRGANTEAFFGQGTRLTVV.

The genes are TRBV19 and TRBJ2-3; 12 bases agree with TRBD1. The CDR3 runs 16 residues. V dropped 6 bases and J dropped 5; count of bases not matched to a gene: 9. Germline-derived CDR1 and CDR2 are LNHDA and SQIVND (reference sequence). The CDR3 loop is CASSPGRDRGRDTQYF. The CDR3 DNA follows: TGTGCCAGTAGCCCGGGCCGGGACAGGGGGCGAGATACGCAGTATTTT.

V and J are TRBV5-4 and TRBJ2-6, with 10 nucleotides matching TRBD1. Germline-derived CDR1 and CDR2 are SGHNT and YYREEE (reference sequence). V shed 3 bases, J shed 0 bases, and the junction held 6 bases outside the gene matches. The CDR3 totals 18 residues. The CDR3: CASSSGTGAFSGANVLTF. Here the CDR3 DNA reads TGTGCCAGCAGCTCCGGGACAGGGGCATTCTCTGGGGCCAACGTCCTGACTTTC.

This sequence joins TRBV7-9 and TRBJ2-7, with D possibly TRBD1 on 5 matching bases. Between the trimmed V and J ends, which lost 7 bases and 0 bases, there was a span of 13 bases. Germline V lookup: CDR1 SEHNR, CDR2 FQNEAQ (reference sequence). The CDR3 is 14 amino acids. For the CDR3, the DNA is TGTGCCAGCACCAAAGGGGCCACCTCCTACGAGCAGTACTTC. As protein: CASTKGATSYEQYF.

This chain's CDR3 is CASKTGNTEAFF. As DNA, the CDR3 is TGTGCCAGTAAGACGGGGAACACTGAAGCTTTCTTT. This chain connects TRBV19 to TRBJ1-1, with unresolved D. The CDR3 totals 12 residues. Trimming pared 7 bases from V and 1 base from J, leaving 7 bases between. Germline-derived CDR1 and CDR2 are LNHDA and SQIVND (reference sequence).

This clone was picked up one time. This rearrangement joins TRBV4-3 to TRBJ2-7; 9 bases are shared with TRBD1. After removal of 1 base from V and 3 bases from J, the junction contained 7 bases not matched to a gene. Germline V gene sequence: CDR1 LGHNA, CDR2 YSLEER. This CDR3 has 16 residues. The CDR3 bases are TGCGCCAGCAGCCAAGTTTTGGGACAGGGTCTCTACGAGCAGTACTTC. Amino acid sequence: CASSQVLGQGLYEQYF.

This clone was seen once. CDR3 protein: CASTVGGGPVETQYF. CDR3 nucleotide sequence: TGTGCCAGCACCGTAGGTGGGGGCCCGGTGGAGACCCAGTACTTC. The chain employs TRBV7-6 and TRBJ2-5; possible D gene TRBD1, 6 bases. This CDR3 spans 15 amino acids. Per the germline V gene, CDR1 is SGHVS and CDR2 is FNYEAQ. Trimming stripped 7 bases from V and 5 bases from J, with 20 bases between.

A single count supports this clone. The J gene is TRBJ2-1, the V gene TRBV7-9; 11 bases map to TRBD1. With 5 bases clipped from V and 4 bases from J, the junction kept 13 bases outside the gene matches. This CDR3 is built from 18 residues. CDR1 SEHNR and CDR2 FQNEAQ come from the germline V gene (reference sequence). The CDR3, as DNA: TGTGCCAGCAGCAACCCAGGGACAGGGGGATCGCTGTACAATGAGCAGTTCTTC. This translates into CASSNPGTGGSLYNEQFF. Full variable domain (missing parts from reference TRBV7-9 and TRBJ2-1): DTGVSQNPRHKITKRGQNVTFRCDPISEHNRLYWYRQTLGQGPEFLTYFQNEAQLEKSRLLSDRFSAERPKGSFSTLEIQRTEQGDSAMYLCASSNPGTGGSLYNEQFFGPGTRLTVL.

The chain links TRBV11-2 to TRBJ1-1, with a possible D match to TRBD1 (6 bases). V lost 1 base and J lost 4, with 22 bases in between. Germline V gives CDR1 SGHAT, CDR2 FQNNGV. This CDR3 has 18 residues. DNA of the CDR3: TGTGCCAGCAGCTTAGCCGGGCCGACGCGGGGGGCCACCACTGAAGCTTTCTTT. As protein: CASSLAGPTRGATTEAFF.

This chain uses TRBV6-4 with TRBJ2-2, with TRBD1 as a possible D gene (6 bases). Trimming removed 5 bases at V and 3 bases at J, with 10 bases between. This CDR3 has 14 residues. CDR1 is MRHNA and CDR2 is SNTAGT in the germline V gene. The CDR3 region has the DNA TGTGCCAGCAGTAGGGGGTACGACACCGGGGAGCTGTTTTTT. Protein: CASSRGYDTGELFF.

The rearrangement joins TRBV28 to TRBJ2-2; weak D call: TRBD2 (5 bases). Trimming removed 7 bases from V and 5 bases from J, with 17 bases in between. Germline CDR1 is MDHEN and CDR2 is SYDVKM. CDR3 size: 15 residues. The CDR3 nucleotides are TGTGCCAGCATTTGGGTGGGCGGCGGGACCGGGGAGCTGTTTTTT. This encodes CASIWVGGGTGELFF.

The chain uses TRBV7-2 and TRBJ2-5, with D tentatively TRBD1 (5 bases). This CDR3 region has 13 residues. Trimming took off 0 bases at V and 9 bases at J, with 11 bases between the two ends. The V gene's germline CDR1 is SGHTA and CDR2 FQGNSA. The CDR3 nucleotides are TGTGCCAGCAGCTTAGCGACAGAAGGGGCCCAGTACTTC. Translated: CASSLATEGAQYF. The whole variable domain, filled in from reference TRBV7-2 and TRBJ2-5, reads GAGVSQSPSNKVTEKGKDVELRCDPISGHTALYWYRQSLGQGLEFLIYFQGNSAPDKSGLPSDRFSAERTGGSVSTLTIQRTQQEDSAVYLCASSLATEGAQYFGPGTRLLVL.

The sample holds one count of this clone. The chain combines TRBV5-1 with TRBJ2-5, with D possibly being TRBD1 (5 bases). The ends were cut back, 4 bases at V and 5 bases at J, with 9 bases in the middle. CDR1 and CDR2 from the germline V gene are SGHRS and YFSETQ. The CDR3 extends over 12 amino acids. CDR3 region: CASSPGSETQYF. CDR3 nucleotide sequence: TGCGCCAGCAGCCCAGGGTCTGAGACCCAGTACTTC.

This chain joins TRBV7-2 and TRBJ1-4; 11 positions match TRBD1. With 5 bases clipped from V and 7 bases from J, the junction kept 3 bases outside the gene matches. Per germline, CDR1 SGHTA and CDR2 FQGNSA. The CDR3 is 14 residues long. The CDR3 DNA reads as TGTGCCAGCAGCCGGACAGGGGGCCGTGAAAAACTGTTTTTT. Its protein is CASSRTGGREKLFF.

CDR3 residues: CASSLWSGGYNEQFF. In DNA, the CDR3 is TGTGCCAGCAGTTTATGGTCAGGGGGCTACAATGAGCAGTTCTTC. The chain recombines TRBV27 with TRBJ2-1; 7 bases line up with TRBD1. CDR1 and CDR2 from the germline V gene are MNHEY and SMNVEV (reference sequence). The V segment lost 1 base and the J segment 3 bases; nucleotides outside the gene matches: 3. The CDR3 is 15 amino acids.

The chain uses TRBV28 and TRBJ2-5, with 9 bases identical to TRBD2. The CDR3 covers 18 residues. V was clipped by 3 bases and J by 0 bases; unmatched bases: 11. Germline V CDR1 and CDR2: MDHEN, SYDVKM. DNA of the CDR3: TGTGCCAGCAGTTTTAATTTTTTGGCTAGCGGGAACCAAGAGACCCAGTACTTC. Translating gives CASSFNFLASGNQETQYF.

The chain carries TRBV6-5 and TRBJ2-7; 7 positions agree with TRBD1. CDR3 length equals 16 residues. From germline, CDR1 is MNHEY and CDR2 SVGAGI. The V segment lost 1 base and the J segment 0 bases; nucleotides outside the gene matches: 6. The CDR3 DNA sequence: TGTGCCAGCAGTTACTTAGGACAGGCGAACTCCTACGAGCAGTACTTC. Protein product: CASSYLGQANSYEQYF.

V is TRBV9 and J is TRBJ1-4; D is unresolved. The CDR3 length is 13 residues. Trimming took off 4 bases at V and 5 bases at J, with 9 bases between the two ends. Germline V gene data show CDR1 as SGDLS and CDR2 as YYNGEE. The CDR3 region is CASSLRQNEKLFF. CDR3 DNA sequence: TGTGCCAGCAGCTTGAGACAAAATGAAAAACTGTTTTTT.

The chain carries TRBV5-6 and TRBJ2-3; D is undetermined. V was cut by 1 base and J by 2 bases, with 8 bases left in between. The germline V gene encodes CDR1 SGHDT and CDR2 YYEEEE. There are 14 residues in the CDR3. This CDR3 is CASSLRTATDTQYF. The CDR3 coding sequence is TGTGCCAGCAGCTTGCGAACTGCCACAGATACGCAGTATTTT.

The V gene is TRBV6-5, the J gene TRBJ2-3; the D gene is possibly TRBD2 (6 bases). Germline-derived CDR1 and CDR2 are MNHEY and SVGAGI. V gave up 2 bases and J gave up 5 bases, with 14 bases separating them. This CDR3 is built from 15 residues. CDR3 protein: CASSYGTPVIDTQYF. The CDR3 bases are TGTGCCAGCAGTTACGGGACTCCAGTTATAGATACGCAGTATTTT.

Comments on this clone: The sample has other DNA sequences that encode this CDR3 too. The chain links TRBV2 to TRBJ2-7, with 8 bases that match TRBD2. The CDR3 loop spans 14 amino acids. Germline trimming cut 6 bases from V and 4 bases from J; bases unmatched to any gene: 8. Germline CDR1 SNHLY, CDR2 FYNNEI. The CDR3 DNA follows: TGTGCCAGCAGCAGGCGGGGGGCGGCATACGAGCAGTACTTC. Its protein is CASSRRGAAYEQYF. Full variable domain (remainder filled in from reference TRBV2 and TRBJ2-7): EPEVTQTPSHQVTQMGQEVILRCVPISNHLYFYWYRQILGQKVEFLVSFYNNEISEKSEIFDDQFSVERPDGSNFTLKIRSTKLEDSAMYFCASSRRGAAYEQYFGPGTRLTVT.

The chain is built from TRBV4-1 and TRBJ2-6; 7 positions match TRBD2. Germline CDR1 and CDR2: MGHRA and YSYEKL. V lost 4 bases to trimming and J lost 2 bases; unmatched junction nucleotides: 14. This CDR3 is built from 19 residues. The CDR3 sequence is CASSLPRLAAKTGANVLTF. Written as DNA, the CDR3 is TGCGCCAGCAGCCTCCCCCGGCTAGCGGCCAAGACTGGGGCCAACGTCCTGACTTTC.

The chain links TRBV5-1 to TRBJ2-2, with D maybe TRBD2 (6 bases). Trimming left V 4 bases short and J 8 bases short, with 15 bases between. The CDR3 consists of 14 residues. CDR1 and CDR2 from the germline V gene are SGHRS and YFSETQ. The CDR3 DNA follows: TGCGCCAGCAGCCCGGGACTCAATGGAGGGGAGCTGTTTTTT. Protein: CASSPGLNGGELFF. Combining the CDR3 with reference TRBV5-1 and TRBJ2-2 gives the whole variable domain KAGVTQTPRYLIKTRGQQVTLSCSPISGHRSVSWYQQTPGQGLQFLFEYFSETQRNKGNFPGRFSGRQFSNSRSEMNVSTLELGDSALYLCASSPGLNGGELFFGEGSRLTVL.

The rearrangement links TRBV4-2 to TRBJ2-3; D remains unclear. The CDR3 consists of 15 residues. Trimming pared 0 bases from V and 0 bases from J, leaving 7 bases between. The germline V gene has CDR1 LGHNA and CDR2 YNFKEQ. CDR3 amino acids: CASSQDPSSTDTQYF. CDR3 nucleotide sequence: TGTGCCAGCAGCCAAGACCCCTCGAGCACAGATACGCAGTATTTT.

This clone was recorded once. CDR3 region: CASRRREGPDEQFF. CDR3 DNA sequence: TGTGCCAGCAGAAGGCGGGAGGGACCTGATGAGCAGTTCTTC. The chain carries TRBV27 and TRBJ2-1, with 9 bases lining up with TRBD2. CDR3 size: 14 residues. The J segment lost 8 bases and the V segment lost 6 bases, leaving 8 bases of the junction unmatched. CDR1 and CDR2 (germline): MNHEY, SMNVEV (reference sequence).

The gene calls are TRBV6-5 and TRBJ2-1; D may be TRBD1 (5 bases). Trimming cost V 7 bases and J 7 bases, with 14 bases left between them. This CDR3 is 13 amino acids long. Germline values: CDR1 MNHEY, CDR2 SVGAGI. The CDR3 reads CASKRAGRNEQFF. The CDR3 DNA reads TGTGCCAGCAAACGGGCAGGGCGAAATGAGCAGTTCTTC.

This chain links TRBV10-3 with TRBJ2-7; TRBD1 aligns across 10 bases. CDR3 size: 14 residues. V lost 7 bases to trimming and J lost 6 bases; unmatched junction nucleotides: 9. Germline V gene lookup returns CDR1 ENHRY and CDR2 SYGVKD. CDR3 protein: CAITATGGAGEQYF. For the CDR3, the DNA is TGTGCCATCACCGCGACAGGGGGCGCTGGCGAGCAGTACTTC.

This clone was detected once. In DNA, the CDR3 is TGCAGCGTTGATCAGGGTGGAGAGACCCAGTACTTC. It specifies CSVDQGGETQYF. V usage is TRBV29-1 and J usage is TRBJ2-5, with a weak D call TRBD1 (5 bases). Germline V gives CDR1 SQVTM, CDR2 ANQGSEA. Trimming stripped 3 bases from V and 4 bases from J, with 9 bases between. This CDR3 spans 12 amino acids.

The rearrangement uses TRBV11-2 and TRBJ1-2; 10 bases agree with TRBD1. J lost 6 bases, V lost 5 bases, and 6 bases had no gene match. Germline loops: CDR1 SGHAT, CDR2 FQNNGV. There are 14 residues in the CDR3. The CDR3 nucleotides read TGTGCCAGCAGCATGTTGACAGGGGGCGATGGCTACACCTTC. Protein sequence: CASSMLTGGDGYTF.

This chain uses TRBV12-5 with TRBJ1-2; perhaps TRBD1 as D (6 bases). The CDR3 loop spans 17 amino acids. Germline V gene lookup returns CDR1 LGHNT and CDR2 FRNRAP. The V gene lost 2 bases and the J gene lost 3 bases, with 19 bases spanning the gap. The chain's CDR3 is CASGLRRWGQTHYGYTF. CDR3 coding DNA: TGTGCTAGTGGTTTGCGGCGTTGGGGACAAACGCACTATGGCTACACCTTC. Looking up the rest from reference TRBV12-5 and TRBJ1-2 gives the full variable domain: DARVTQTPRHKVTEMGQEVTMRCQPILGHNTVFWYRQTMMQGLELLAYFRNRAPLDDSGMPKDRFSAEMPDATLATLKIQPSEPRDSAVYFCASGLRRWGQTHYGYTFGSGTRLTVV.

The CDR3 here is CASSPPGGGLNQPQHF. CDR3 coding DNA: TGTGCCAGCTCACCCCCCGGAGGGGGCCTTAATCAGCCCCAGCATTTT. The J gene is TRBJ1-5, the V gene TRBV18; 7 bases are shared with TRBD1. The CDR3 extends over 16 amino acids. With V trimmed by 3 bases and J by 4 bases, 9 bases remained unmatched. CDR1 and CDR2 from the germline V gene are KGHSH and LQKENI.